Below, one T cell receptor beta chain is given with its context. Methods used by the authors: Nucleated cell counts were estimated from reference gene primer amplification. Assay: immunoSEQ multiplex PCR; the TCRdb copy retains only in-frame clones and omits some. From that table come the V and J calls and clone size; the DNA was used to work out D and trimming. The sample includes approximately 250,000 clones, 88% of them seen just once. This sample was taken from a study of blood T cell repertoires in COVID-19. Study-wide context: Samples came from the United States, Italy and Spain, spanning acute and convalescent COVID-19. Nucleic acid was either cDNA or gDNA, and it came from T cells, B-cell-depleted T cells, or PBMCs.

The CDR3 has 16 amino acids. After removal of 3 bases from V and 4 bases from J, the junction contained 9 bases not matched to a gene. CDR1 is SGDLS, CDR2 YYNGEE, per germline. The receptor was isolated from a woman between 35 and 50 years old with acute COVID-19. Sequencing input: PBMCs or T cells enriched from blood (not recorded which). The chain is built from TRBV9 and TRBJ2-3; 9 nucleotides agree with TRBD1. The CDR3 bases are TGTGCCAGCAGCGCTGGACGGACAGGGGAAGCAGATACGCAGTATTTT. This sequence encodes CASSAGRTGEADTQYF.